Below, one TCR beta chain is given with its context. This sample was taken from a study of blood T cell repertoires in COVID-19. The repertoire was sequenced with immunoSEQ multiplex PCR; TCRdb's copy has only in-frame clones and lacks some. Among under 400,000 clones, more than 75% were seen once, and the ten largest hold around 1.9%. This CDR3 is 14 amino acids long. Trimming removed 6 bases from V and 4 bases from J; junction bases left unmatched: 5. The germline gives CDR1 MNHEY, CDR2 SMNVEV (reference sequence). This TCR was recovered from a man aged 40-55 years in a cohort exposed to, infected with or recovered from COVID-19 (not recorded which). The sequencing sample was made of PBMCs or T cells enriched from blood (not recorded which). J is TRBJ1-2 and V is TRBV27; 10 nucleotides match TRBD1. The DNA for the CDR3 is TGTGCCAGCAGCGCGACAGGGGGCGTCTATGGCTACACCTTC. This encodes CASSATGGVYGYTF.